One and the same sample provided the 5 T cell receptor beta chains below, sequenced in a study of blood T cell repertoires in COVID-19. The data were produced by immunoSEQ multiplex PCR, yet TCRdb's version contains in-frame clones alone and is incomplete. The sample carries about 150,000 clones, roughly 90% recorded once. The sequencing input was PBMCs or T cells enriched from blood (not recorded which). The source is a man aged 50-60 years who had recovered from COVID-19.

The V call is TRBV5-1, the J call TRBJ2-7, with 9 bases matching TRBD2. The CDR3 extends over 13 amino acids. Germline CDR1 is SGHRS and CDR2 is YFSETQ. V was pared by 0 bases and J by 10 bases, with 5 bases of the junction left unmatched. CDR3: CASSLGSGGEQYV. CDR3 sequence (DNA): TGCGCCAGCAGCTTGGGTAGCGGGGGTGAACAGTACGTC.

The gene calls are TRBV18 and TRBJ1-1; TRBD1 agrees at 7 bases. J gave up 0 bases and V 3 bases, and 4 bases lay outside the gene matches. The V gene's germline CDR1 is KGHSH and CDR2 LQKENI. This CDR3 is 15 amino acids long. For the CDR3, the DNA is TGTGCCAGCTCACCGCGGGACAGTTTGAACACTGAAGCTTTCTTT. Translation: CASSPRDSLNTEAFF.

The chain uses TRBV7-6 and TRBJ2-2; D gene ambiguous. Germline CDR1 is SGHVS and CDR2 is FNYEAQ. This CDR3 spans 13 amino acids. V was clipped by 4 bases and J by 0 bases, with 3 bases between them. The CDR3 is CASSSANTGELFF. The CDR3 nucleotides are TGTGCCAGCAGCTCCGCGAACACCGGGGAGCTGTTTTTT.

This chain uses TRBV12-3 or TRBV12-4 with TRBJ1-6; D is uncertain. This CDR3 spans 13 amino acids. V gave up 6 bases and J gave up 5 bases, with 8 bases separating them. This CDR3 reads CASSRDNNSPLHF. The DNA of the CDR3 is TGTGCCAGCAGCCGGGATAATAATTCACCCCTCCACTTT.

The J gene is TRBJ2-7, the V gene TRBV12-5, with D possibly matching TRBD2 (7 bases). Between the trimmed V and J ends, which lost 5 bases and 5 bases, there was a span of 19 bases. Germline V gene sequence: CDR1 LGHNT, CDR2 FRNRAP. This CDR3 is 15 amino acids long. The CDR3: CASGGGGRPLDEQYV. The CDR3 nucleotides read TGTGCTAGTGGTGGGGGGGGCCGTCCCTTAGACGAGCAGTACGTC.